The clone carrying this TCR beta chain was counted a few times. Its specificity is not known. TCRdb redid the calling of the RACE reads with MiXCR, one entry per CDR3 protein. The sample consists of about 56,000 distinct CDR3 sequences, 9.3% of them appearing once. The data originate from a study of human T cells and chemical hapten exposure. Study-level background: Sensitization involved placing 2% DPC onto a roughly 2 cm by roughly 2 cm region of upper inner arm skin. Upper back patch tests used 0.01% DPC, scored after 6 days. General study findings and limits: Sensitizing to DPC left TCRs with a frequency above 1 in 1000 unaltered.

Time point: patch test 1, 2 weeks after DPC sensitization. Regarding treatment: therapeutic diphenylcyclopropenone sensitization with weekly scalp DPC. CDR1 and CDR2 (germline): SGHAT, FQNNGV. The CDR3 is made up of 16 amino acids. The V gene end was trimmed by 5 bases and the J gene end by 2 bases; junction bases not matched to a gene: 5. The chain joins TRBV11-2 to TRBJ2-3; 12 bases agree with TRBD2. Sample: whole blood, taken in connection with sensitization to the hapten diphenylcyclopropenone (DPC). The clonotype was recovered from a woman aged 40 to 49 with alopecia areata. Some clones in this sample may be carry-over from other donors' samples. Written as DNA, the CDR3 is TGTGCCAGCAGCCGAAGACTAGCGGGGGACACAGATACGCAGTATTTT. Translating gives CASSRRLAGDTDTQYF.